Presented here are 17 T cell receptor beta chains from one specimen sequenced in a study of siplizumab effects on memory and regulatory T cells (dated by TCRdb to between 2017 and 2020). Receptors were amplified or captured by the immunoSEQ multiplex PCR assay. TCRdb took this table from immuneACCESS and kept in-frame rearrangements with V and J called. Such tables lack part of the clones; where checked against another copy, unresolved V genes explain under half of the gap, and the rest is unexplained. In this sample the table shows more than 85,000 clones, approximately 94% of which occur a single time. The ten largest clones capture around 0.29% of the sample. The specimen sequenced was CD4+ T cells sorted from blood. These receptor sequences come from a human donor in good health.

The rearrangement uses TRBV29-1 and TRBJ1-2, with D possibly TRBD1 on 5 matching bases. Deletions cut 7 bases from V and 2 bases from J, with 8 bases between. Germline V gene data show CDR1 as SQVTM and CDR2 as ANQGSEA. CDR3 size: 11 residues. CDR3 protein: CSAEGNYGYTF. The CDR3 DNA is TGCAGCGCCGAGGGGAACTATGGCTACACCTTC.

This chain links TRBV30 with TRBJ2-3, with 10 bases aligning to TRBD2. Germline loops: CDR1 GTSNPN, CDR2 SVGIG (reference sequence). The CDR3 totals 14 residues. J was trimmed by 8 bases and V by 7 bases; bases with no gene match: 12. The CDR3: CASAGSGGAVTQYF. The CDR3 DNA follows: TGTGCCTCCGCAGGGAGCGGGGGGGCCGTTACGCAGTATTTT. Based on the CDR3 plus reference TRBV30 and TRBJ2-3, the full variable domain is SQTIHQWPATLVQPVGSPLSLECTVEGTSNPNLYWYRQAAGRGLQLLFYSVGIGQISSEVPQNLSASRPQDRQFILSSKKLLLSDSGFYLCASAGSGGAVTQYFGPGTRLTVL.

The rearrangement joins TRBV18 to TRBJ2-3, with 9 positions matching TRBD2. Trimming removed 4 bases from V and 4 bases from J; junction bases left unmatched: 6. The CDR3 is 15 amino acids. Looked up from germline, CDR1 is KGHSH and CDR2 is LQKENI. The CDR3: CASSLVAGASDTQYF. The CDR3 nucleotides read TGTGCCAGCTCACTGGTAGCGGGAGCGTCAGATACGCAGTATTTT.

This clone was recorded only once. The J gene is TRBJ2-1, the V gene TRBV5-1; either TRBD1 or TRBD2 may supply D (6 bases each). V lost 0 bases and J lost 2, with 9 bases in between. Germline CDR1 SGHRS, CDR2 YFSETQ. The CDR3 consists of 15 residues. The CDR3 DNA sequence: TGCGCCAGCAGCTTGGACGGGGGCACCTACAATGAGCAGTTCTTC. Translated, it gives CASSLDGGTYNEQFF.

This sequence joins TRBV30 and TRBJ1-3, with 8 bases matching TRBD1. Germline V gene lookup returns CDR1 GTSNPN and CDR2 SVGIG (reference sequence). The trim removed 4 bases at V and 3 bases at J, leaving 5 bases unmatched. This CDR3 spans 14 amino acids. In DNA, the CDR3 is TGTGCCTGGATGCAGGGGGCGAATGGAAACACCATATATTTT. As protein: CAWMQGANGNTIYF.

This clone was counted between two and nine times. The chain carries TRBV19 and TRBJ1-5; TRBD1 matches at 7 bases. Germline V lookup: CDR1 LNHDA, CDR2 SQIVND (reference sequence). V dropped 9 bases and J dropped 4; count of bases not matched to a gene: 12. This CDR3 has 15 amino acids. The CDR3: CASRRQQGMNQPQHF. The CDR3 nucleotides read TGTGCCAGCCGCCGACAACAGGGGATGAATCAGCCCCAGCATTTT.

The chain recombines TRBV29-1 with TRBJ1-2; a weak D match, TRBD1 (5 bases). Germline V CDR1 and CDR2: SQVTM, ANQGSEA. The V end lost 3 bases, the J end lost 7 bases, and 12 bases lay between the germline ends. The CDR3 extends over 12 amino acids. In DNA, the CDR3 is TGCAGCGTTGAGGGGGAGGGGAGTGGCTACACCTTC. Residues: CSVEGEGSGYTF.

The genes are TRBV7-9 and TRBJ1-1; D uncertain. V was trimmed by 5 bases and J by 2 bases, leaving 6 bases between them. Germline V gene sequence: CDR1 SEHNR, CDR2 FQNEAQ (reference sequence). This CDR3 contains 12 residues. CDR3 in DNA: TGTGCCAGCAGCCTCGATAACACTGAAGCTTTCTTT. It codes for CASSLDNTEAFF.

V gene TRBV2 combines with J gene TRBJ2-2, with D uncertain. Deletions cut 8 bases from V and 7 bases from J, with 8 bases between. The CDR3 covers 11 residues. Germline CDR1 is SNHLY and CDR2 is FYNNEI. CDR3 region: CASEEYGELFF. CDR3 in DNA: TGTGCCAGCGAGGAGTACGGGGAGCTGTTTTTT.

V usage is TRBV19 and J usage is TRBJ2-1; D is perhaps TRBD1 or TRBD2 (5 bases each). The V and J ends lost 0 bases and 6 bases respectively, with 9 bases between them. The CDR3 contains 14 residues. Germline CDR1 and CDR2: LNHDA and SQIVND (reference sequence). The CDR3 region is CASSIDWDGNEQFF. For the CDR3, the DNA is TGTGCCAGTAGTATAGATTGGGACGGCAATGAGCAGTTCTTC.

A single count supports this clone. This rearrangement joins TRBV6-4 to TRBJ1-2; TRBD1 is a possible D gene (5 bases). V was cut by 6 bases and J by 4 bases, with 12 bases left in between. CDR3 size: 13 residues. CDR1 is MRHNA, CDR2 SNTAGT, per germline. In DNA, the CDR3 is TGTGCCAGCAGCCCCGGGGCCCCCTATGGCTACACCTTC. It encodes CASSPGAPYGYTF.

The rearrangement joins TRBV7-3 to TRBJ2-1, with TRBD2 matching 14 bases. The CDR3 loop spans 19 amino acids. Germline CDR1 and CDR2: SGHTA and FQGTGA. V gave up 5 bases and J gave up 7 bases; unmatched junction bases: 16. Here the CDR3 DNA reads TGTGCCAGCAGCCCGAGACCTCGCCGACTAGCGGGAGGGCCAAATGAGCAGTTCTTC. This translates into CASSPRPRRLAGGPNEQFF.

This clone was seen a few times. The chain is built from TRBV29-1 and TRBJ2-3; D is perhaps TRBD2 (5 bases). The CDR3 has 14 amino acids. Trimming took off 8 bases at V and 2 bases at J, with 17 bases between the two ends. Germline values: CDR1 SQVTM, CDR2 ANQGSEA. DNA for the CDR3: TGCAGCACGAGCCGAAGAGGGTCCACAGATACGCAGTATTTT. Protein: CSTSRRGSTDTQYF.

The chain joins TRBV15 to TRBJ1-5; 8 positions agree with TRBD1. J lost 5 bases, V lost 4 bases, and 1 base had no gene match. This CDR3 has 13 amino acids. Per germline, CDR1 LNHNV and CDR2 YYDKDF (reference sequence). The CDR3 is CATSKDRDQPQHF. The DNA for the CDR3 is TGTGCCACCAGCAAGGACAGGGATCAGCCCCAGCATTTT.

The rearrangement joins TRBV6-1 to TRBJ2-7, with TRBD1 matching over 10 bases. The germline V gene encodes CDR1 MNHNS and CDR2 SASEGT. The J segment lost 5 bases and the V segment lost 8 bases, leaving 6 bases of the junction unmatched. There are 13 residues in the CDR3. CDR3 DNA: TGTGCCAGCCTCTCTGACAGGGGGCACGAGCAGTACTTC. The encoded protein is CASLSDRGHEQYF.

J is TRBJ2-5 and V is TRBV9; tentatively, D is TRBD2 (6 bases). The ends were cut back, 6 bases at V and 2 bases at J, with 17 bases in the middle. This CDR3 comprises 15 residues. Per the germline V gene, CDR1 is SGDLS and CDR2 is YYNGEE. CDR3 amino acids: CASTSTLGGQETQYF. CDR3 nucleotide sequence: TGTGCCAGCACCTCTACCTTGGGGGGTCAAGAGACCCAGTACTTC.

The chain employs TRBV23-1 and TRBJ2-1; D not resolved. TRBV23-1 is classed as an ORF, of uncertain function. The CDR3 totals 15 residues. V lost 0 bases to trimming and J lost 4 bases, with 10 bases between them. CDR3 residues: CASSQSWADYNEQFF. DNA for the CDR3: TGCGCCAGCAGTCAATCGTGGGCAGATTACAATGAGCAGTTCTTC.